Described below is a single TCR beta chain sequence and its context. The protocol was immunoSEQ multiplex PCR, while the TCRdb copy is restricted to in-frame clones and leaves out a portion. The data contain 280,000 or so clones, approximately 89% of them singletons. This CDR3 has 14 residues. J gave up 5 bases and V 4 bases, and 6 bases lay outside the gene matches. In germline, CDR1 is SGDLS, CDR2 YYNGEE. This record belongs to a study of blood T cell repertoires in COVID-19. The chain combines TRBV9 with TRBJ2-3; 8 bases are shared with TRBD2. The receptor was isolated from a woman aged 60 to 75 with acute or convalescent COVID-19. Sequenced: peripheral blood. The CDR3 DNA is TGTGCCAGCAGCCCCCCAGCGGGGGTAGATACGCAGTATTTT. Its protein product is CASSPPAGVDTQYF.